This TCR beta chain was sequenced for a study of blood T cell repertoires in COVID-19. Study-wide background: Donors in the United States, Italy and Spain gave samples during acute or convalescent COVID-19. Sources were T cells, B-cell-depleted T cells, or PBMCs; the material itself was cDNA or gDNA.

Study processing details: The assay estimated nucleated cells by amplifying reference gene primers. This table comes from immunoSEQ multiplex PCR, and its TCRdb copy is limited to in-frame clones, with some not included. V and J calls and clone size are copied from that table; D and trimming were computed from the DNA. The sample holds about 90,000 clones; 88% are singletons and the top ten take over 0.45%. CDR1 is SGHRS, CDR2 YFSETQ, per germline. V shed 5 bases and J shed 4 bases, with 19 bases lying between them. The CDR3 length is 16 residues. The sequenced sample was peripheral blood. The sequence derives from a man in his sixties with acute or convalescent COVID-19. The rearrangement joins TRBV5-1 to TRBJ1-5; a possible D gene is TRBD1 (6 bases). The DNA of the CDR3 is TGCGCCAGCAGACCGGATCCGACAGGCCCTAATCAGCCCCAGCATTTT. This gives the protein CASRPDPTGPNQPQHF.